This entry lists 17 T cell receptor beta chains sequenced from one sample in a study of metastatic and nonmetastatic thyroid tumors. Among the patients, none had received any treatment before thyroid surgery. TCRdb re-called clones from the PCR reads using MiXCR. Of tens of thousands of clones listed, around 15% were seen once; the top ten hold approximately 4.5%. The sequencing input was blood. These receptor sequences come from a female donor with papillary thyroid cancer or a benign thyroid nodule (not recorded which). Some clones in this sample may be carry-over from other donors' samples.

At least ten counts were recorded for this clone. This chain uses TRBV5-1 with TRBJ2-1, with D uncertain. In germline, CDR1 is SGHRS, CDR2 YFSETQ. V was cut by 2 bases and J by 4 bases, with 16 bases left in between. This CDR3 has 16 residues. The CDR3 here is CASSFRPDPQYNEQFF. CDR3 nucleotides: TGCGCCAGCAGCTTCCGACCCGACCCCCAATACAATGAGCAGTTCTTC.

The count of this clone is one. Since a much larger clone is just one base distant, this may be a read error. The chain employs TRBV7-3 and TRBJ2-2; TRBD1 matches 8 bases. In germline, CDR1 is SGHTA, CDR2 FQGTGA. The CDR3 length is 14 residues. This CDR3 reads CTSSKQGGTGELFF. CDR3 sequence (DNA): TGTACCAGCAGCAAACAGGGGGGCACCGGGGAGCTGTTTTTT. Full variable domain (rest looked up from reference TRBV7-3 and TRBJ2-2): GAGVSQTPSNKVTEKGKYVELRCDPISGHTALYWYRQSLGQGPEFLIYFQGTGAADDSGLPNDRFFAVRPEGSVSTLKIQRTERGDSAVYLCTSSKQGGTGELFFGEGSRLTVL.

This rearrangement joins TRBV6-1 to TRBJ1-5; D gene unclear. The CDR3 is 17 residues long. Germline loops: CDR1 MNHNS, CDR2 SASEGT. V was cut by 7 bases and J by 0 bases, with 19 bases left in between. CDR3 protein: CASNLNHGEGSNQPQHF. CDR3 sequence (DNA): TGTGCCAGCAACCTAAATCATGGGGAGGGTAGCAATCAGCCCCAGCATTTT.

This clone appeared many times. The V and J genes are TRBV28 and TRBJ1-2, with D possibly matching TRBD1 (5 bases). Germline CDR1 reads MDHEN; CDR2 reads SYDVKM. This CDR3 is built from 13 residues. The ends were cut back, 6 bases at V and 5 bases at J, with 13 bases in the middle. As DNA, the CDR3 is TGTGCCAGCAGGGATGGGGGACGATATGGCTACACCTTC. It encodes CASRDGGRYGYTF.

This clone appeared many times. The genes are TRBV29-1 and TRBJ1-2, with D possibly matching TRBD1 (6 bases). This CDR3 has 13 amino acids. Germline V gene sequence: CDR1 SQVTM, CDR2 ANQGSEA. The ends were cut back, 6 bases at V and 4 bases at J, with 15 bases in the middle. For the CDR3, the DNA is TGCAGCGTGGGGGGGGGGCAAGGCTATGGCTACACCTTC. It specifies CSVGGGQGYGYTF. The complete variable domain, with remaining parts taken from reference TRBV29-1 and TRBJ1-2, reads SAVISQKPSRDICQRGTSLTIQCQVDSQVTMMFWYRQQPGQSLTLIATANQGSEATYESGFVIDKFPISRPNLTFSTLTVSNMSPEDSSIYLCSVGGGQGYGYTFGSGTRLTVV.

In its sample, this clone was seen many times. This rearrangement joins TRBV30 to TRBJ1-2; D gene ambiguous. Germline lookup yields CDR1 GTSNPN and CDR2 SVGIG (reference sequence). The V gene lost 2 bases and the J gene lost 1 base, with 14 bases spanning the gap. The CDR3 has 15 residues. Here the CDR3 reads CAWSRQKPFNYGYTF. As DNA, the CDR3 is TGTGCCTGGAGTAGGCAGAAACCTTTTAACTATGGCTACACCTTC. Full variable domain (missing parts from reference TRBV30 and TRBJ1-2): SQTIHQWPATLVQPVGSPLSLECTVEGTSNPNLYWYRQAAGRGLQLLFYSVGIGQISSEVPQNLSASRPQDRQFILSSKKLLLSDSGFYLCAWSRQKPFNYGYTFGSGTRLTVV.

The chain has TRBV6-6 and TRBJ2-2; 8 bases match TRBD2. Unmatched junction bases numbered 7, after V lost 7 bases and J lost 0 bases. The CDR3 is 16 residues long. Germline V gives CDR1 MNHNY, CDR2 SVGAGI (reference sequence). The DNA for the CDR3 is TGTGCCAGCACCCCCCTAGCGGGTCCGAACACCGGGGAGCTGTTTTTT. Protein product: CASTPLAGPNTGELFF.

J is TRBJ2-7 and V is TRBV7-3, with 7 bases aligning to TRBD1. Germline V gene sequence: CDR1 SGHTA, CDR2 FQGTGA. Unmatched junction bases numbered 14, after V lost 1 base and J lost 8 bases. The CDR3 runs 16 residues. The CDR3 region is CASSLNRGSCVFQQYF. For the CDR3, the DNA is TGTGCCAGCAGCTTAAACAGGGGTTCGTGCGTTTTCCAGCAGTACTTC.

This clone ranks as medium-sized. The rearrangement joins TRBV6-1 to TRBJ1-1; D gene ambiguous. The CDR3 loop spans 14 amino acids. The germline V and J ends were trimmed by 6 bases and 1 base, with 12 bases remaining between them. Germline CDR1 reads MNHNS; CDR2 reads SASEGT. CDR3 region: CASRARVGNTEAFF. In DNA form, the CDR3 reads TGTGCCAGCAGGGCGAGGGTGGGGAACACTGAAGCTTTCTTT.

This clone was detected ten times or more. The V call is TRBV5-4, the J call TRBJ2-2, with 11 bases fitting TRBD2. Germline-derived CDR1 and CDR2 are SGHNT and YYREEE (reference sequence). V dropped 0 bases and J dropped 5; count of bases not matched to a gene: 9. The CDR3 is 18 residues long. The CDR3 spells CASSLVSSGRKITGELFF. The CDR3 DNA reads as TGTGCCAGCAGCTTGGTATCTAGCGGGAGGAAGATTACCGGGGAGCTGTTTTTT.

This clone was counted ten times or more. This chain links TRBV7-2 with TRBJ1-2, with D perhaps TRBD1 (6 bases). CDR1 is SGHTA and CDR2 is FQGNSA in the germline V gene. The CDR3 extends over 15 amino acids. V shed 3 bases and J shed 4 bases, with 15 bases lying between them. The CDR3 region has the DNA TGTGCCAGCAGCTTGGTGACAGGCGGGGGCTATGGCTACACCTTC. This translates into CASSLVTGGGYGYTF.

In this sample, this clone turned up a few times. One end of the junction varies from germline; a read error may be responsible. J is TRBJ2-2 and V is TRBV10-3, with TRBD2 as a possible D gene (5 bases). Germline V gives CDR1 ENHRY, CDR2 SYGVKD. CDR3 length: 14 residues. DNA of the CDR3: TGTGCCATCAGGGCAGGCTTGAACACCGGGGAGCGGTTTTTT. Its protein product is CAIRAGLNTGERFF.

DNA of the CDR3: TGTGCCAGCAGCCAAGATCGGGGGGGGACGCAGTATTTT. Its translation is CASSQDRGGTQYF. The V call is TRBV3-1, the J call TRBJ2-3; 8 bases match TRBD2. CDR3 length: 13 residues. In germline, CDR1 is LGHDT, CDR2 YNNKEL (reference sequence). V trimming: 0 bases; J trimming: 9 bases; junction bases outside the gene matches: 2.

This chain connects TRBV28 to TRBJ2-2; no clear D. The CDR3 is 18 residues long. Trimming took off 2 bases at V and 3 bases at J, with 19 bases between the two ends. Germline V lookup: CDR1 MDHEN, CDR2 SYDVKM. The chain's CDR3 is CASSLPGFNYGYTGELFF. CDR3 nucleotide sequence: TGTGCCAGCAGTTTACCCGGCTTCAACTATGGCTACACCGGGGAGCTGTTTTTT.

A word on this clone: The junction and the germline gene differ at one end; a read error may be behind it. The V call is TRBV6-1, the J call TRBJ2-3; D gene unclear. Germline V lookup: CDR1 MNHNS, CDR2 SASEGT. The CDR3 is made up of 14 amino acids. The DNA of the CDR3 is TGTGCCAGCAGCTACAGCGCTAACACATATACGCAGTATTTT. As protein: CASSYSANTYTQYF.

In nucleotides, the CDR3 is TGCGCCAGCAGTGTTACGCTGGCAGATACGCAGTATTTT. Its translation: CASSVTLADTQYF. This chain links TRBV10-1 with TRBJ2-3; D remains ambiguous. Germline CDR1 and CDR2: WNHNN and SYGVQD (reference sequence). Trimming removed 4 bases from V and 4 bases from J, with 9 bases in between. The length of the CDR3 is 13 residues.

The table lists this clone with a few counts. In DNA form, the CDR3 reads TGTGCCAGCAGTTACTCATTATCGGGACAATCCTACGAGCAGTACTTC. Its translation is CASSYSLSGQSYEQYF. The rearrangement uses TRBV6-2 or TRBV6-3 and TRBJ2-7, with D tentatively TRBD1 (6 bases). Trimming cost V 0 bases and J 1 base, with 13 bases left between them. The CDR3 is made up of 16 amino acids. CDR1 MNHEY and CDR2 SVGEGT come from the germline V gene.